This T cell receptor beta chain was retrieved from a study of blood T cell repertoires in COVID-19. Study in general: Sites in the United States, Italy and Spain provided acute and convalescent COVID-19 samples. PBMCs, B-cell-depleted T cells, or T cells provided the cDNA or gDNA that made up the material.

How the authors handled the data: It was from reference gene primer amplification that nucleated cell counts were estimated. Data came from immunoSEQ multiplex PCR; TCRdb stores just in-frame clones and leaves some out. The V and J calls and clone size are taken from that table; D and trimming were inferred from the DNA. Among roughly 70,000 clones, roughly nine tenths were seen once, and the ten largest hold around 3.9%. Germline lookup yields CDR1 MNHNY and CDR2 SVGAGI (reference sequence). CDR3 length: 14 residues. The V gene end was trimmed by 8 bases and the J gene end by 12 bases; junction bases not matched to a gene: 9.

The source of this sequence is a man aged 70 or older with active COVID-19. V gene TRBV6-6 combines with J gene TRBJ2-1, with TRBD2 matching over 14 bases. The sequenced sample was peripheral blood. The CDR3 nucleotides are TGTGCCAGCCACACGACTAGCGGGAGGGGGGGGCAGTTCTTC. Protein product: CASHTTSGRGGQFF.